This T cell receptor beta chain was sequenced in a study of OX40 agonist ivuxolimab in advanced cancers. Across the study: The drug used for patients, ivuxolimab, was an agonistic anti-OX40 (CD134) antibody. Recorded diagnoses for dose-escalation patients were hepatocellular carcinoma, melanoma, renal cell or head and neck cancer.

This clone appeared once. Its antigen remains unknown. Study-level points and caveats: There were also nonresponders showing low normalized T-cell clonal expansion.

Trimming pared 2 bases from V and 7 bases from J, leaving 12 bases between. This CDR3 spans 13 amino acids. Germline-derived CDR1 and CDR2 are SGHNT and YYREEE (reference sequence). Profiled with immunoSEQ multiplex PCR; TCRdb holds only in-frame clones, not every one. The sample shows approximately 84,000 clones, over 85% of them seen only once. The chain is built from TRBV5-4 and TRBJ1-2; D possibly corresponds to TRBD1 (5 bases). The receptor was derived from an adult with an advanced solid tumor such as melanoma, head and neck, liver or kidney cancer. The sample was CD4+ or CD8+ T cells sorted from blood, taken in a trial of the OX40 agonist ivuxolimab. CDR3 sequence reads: CASSLAREVGYTF. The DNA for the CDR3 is TGTGCCAGCAGCTTAGCCAGGGAAGTTGGCTACACCTTC.